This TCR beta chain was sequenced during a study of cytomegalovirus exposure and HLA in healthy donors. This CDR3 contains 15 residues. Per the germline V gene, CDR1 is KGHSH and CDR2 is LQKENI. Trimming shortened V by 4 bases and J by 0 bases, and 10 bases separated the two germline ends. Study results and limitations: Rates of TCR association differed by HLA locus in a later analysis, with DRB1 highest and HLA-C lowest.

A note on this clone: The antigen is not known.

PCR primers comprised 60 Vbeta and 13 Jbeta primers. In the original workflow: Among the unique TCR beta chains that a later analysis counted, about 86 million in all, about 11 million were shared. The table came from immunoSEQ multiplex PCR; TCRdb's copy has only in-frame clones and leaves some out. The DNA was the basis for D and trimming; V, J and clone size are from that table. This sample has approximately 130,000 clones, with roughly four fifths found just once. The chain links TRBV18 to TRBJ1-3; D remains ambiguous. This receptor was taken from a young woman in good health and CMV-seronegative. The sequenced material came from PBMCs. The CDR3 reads CASSRAGSSGNTIYF. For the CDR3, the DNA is TGTGCCAGCTCACGGGCGGGGAGCTCTGGAAACACCATATATTTT.